This TCR beta chain appears in the sequencing data of a study of blood T cell repertoires in COVID-19. Overall study context: Acute-phase and convalescent COVID-19 samples originated in the United States, Italy and Spain.

The length of the CDR3 is 15 residues. In germline, CDR1 is SGHVS, CDR2 FQNEAQ. V dropped 1 base and J dropped 7; count of bases not matched to a gene: 6. Enrollees, about 18 to 95 years old, lived in about two dozen US areas. Recovery among Cohort 3 donors was established by two negative PCRs, clearance, or symptom resolution. Repertoires were generated with immunoSEQ multiplex PCR, while TCRdb's copy carries only in-frame clones and drops some. The table has approximately 200,000 clones, about 85% seen once; the top ten hold about 17%. The J gene is TRBJ2-1, the V gene TRBV7-8; TRBD2 aligns across 8 bases. This clonotype was obtained from a man in his forties or fifties who had recovered from COVID-19. Sequenced material: PBMCs or T cells enriched from blood (not recorded which). The CDR3 sequence: CASSLVTSGLNEQFF. The CDR3, as DNA: TGTGCCAGCAGCTTAGTTACTAGCGGCTTGAATGAGCAGTTCTTC.